Included here is one T cell receptor beta chain sequence, with context. Its target is not known. The data stem from a study of cytomegalovirus exposure and HLA in healthy donors. Regarding the study as a whole: Across donors, most TCRs were seen rarely, yet some public ones were widespread. It was confirmed in vitro that a few of the CMV-associated chains were specific for CMV antigens.

TCRdb's copy holds only in-frame clones and misses some; the assay was immunoSEQ multiplex PCR. The sample consists of approximately 150,000 clones, around nine tenths of them appearing once. The trim removed 6 bases at V and 2 bases at J, leaving 9 bases unmatched. Germline loops: CDR1 MNHNY, CDR2 SVGAGI (reference sequence). The CDR3 loop spans 15 amino acids. The V and J genes are TRBV6-6 and TRBJ2-5; TRBD2 matches at 7 bases. This clonotype was sampled from a man in his late teens or twenties in good health and CMV-seropositive. Sequenced: PBMCs. The CDR3 DNA reads TGTGCCAGCAGACCCGGTTGGGGGGGACAAGAGACCCAGTACTTC. Its translation: CASRPGWGGQETQYF.